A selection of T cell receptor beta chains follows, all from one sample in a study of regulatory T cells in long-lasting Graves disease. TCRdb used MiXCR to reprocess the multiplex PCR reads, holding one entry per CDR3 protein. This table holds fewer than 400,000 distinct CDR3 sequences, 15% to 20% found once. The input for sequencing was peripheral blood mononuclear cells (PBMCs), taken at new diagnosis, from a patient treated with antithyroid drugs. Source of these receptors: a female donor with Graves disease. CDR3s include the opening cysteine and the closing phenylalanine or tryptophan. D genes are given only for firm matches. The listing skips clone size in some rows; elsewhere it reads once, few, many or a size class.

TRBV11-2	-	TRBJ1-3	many	CASSPGSGNTIYF	TGTGCCAGCAGCCCGGGATCCGGAAACACCATATATTTT
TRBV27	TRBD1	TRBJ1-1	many	CASSRVQGTEAFF	TGTGCCAGCAGCCGAGTACAGGGGACTGAAGCTTTCTTT
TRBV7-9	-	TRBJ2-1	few	CASSFDFGENEQFF	TGTGCCAGCAGCTTCGATTTTGGTGAGAATGAGCAGTTCTTC
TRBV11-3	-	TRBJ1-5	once	CASSSEGEPQHF	TGTGCCAGCAGCTCAGAGGGGGAGCCCCAGCATTTT
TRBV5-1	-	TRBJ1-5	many	CASSPTAGPNQPQHF	TGCGCCAGCTCCCCGACCGCGGGACCCAATCAGCCCCAGCATTTT
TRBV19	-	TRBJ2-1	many	CASSFRPIGGFTSYNEQFF	TGTGCCAGTAGTTTTCGCCCCATCGGGGGCTTCACCTCCTACAATGAGCAGTTCTTC
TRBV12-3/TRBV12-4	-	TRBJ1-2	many	CASSLGSGVNTYGYTF	TGTGCCAGCAGTTTGGGGTCAGGGGTTAATACCTATGGCTACACCTTC
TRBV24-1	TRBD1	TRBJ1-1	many	CATSDPGTGGENTEAFF	TGTGCCACCAGTGATCCCGGGACAGGGGGTGAAAACACTGAAGCTTTCTTT
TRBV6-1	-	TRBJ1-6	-	CASSPTVQSSYNSPLHF	TGTGCCAGCAGCCCGACGGTTCAGAGCTCCTATAATTCACCCCTCCACTTT
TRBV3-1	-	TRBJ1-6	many	CASSPLDGGDNSPLHF	TGTGCCAGCAGCCCCCTTGATGGGGGAGATAATTCACCCCTCCACTTT
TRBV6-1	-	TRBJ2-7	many	CASSLTGFHEQYF	TGTGCCAGCAGCCTTACAGGGTTCCACGAGCAGTACTTC
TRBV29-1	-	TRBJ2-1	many	CSVEGSYNEQFF	TGCAGCGTTGAGGGCAGCTACAATGAGCAGTTCTTC
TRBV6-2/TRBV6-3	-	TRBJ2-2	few	CAGKFANTGELFF	TGTGCCGGAAAGTTCGCGAACACCGGGGAGCTGTTTTTT
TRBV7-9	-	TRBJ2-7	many	CASSVYSATYEQYF	TGTGCCAGCAGCGTCTACTCAGCTACCTACGAGCAGTACTTC
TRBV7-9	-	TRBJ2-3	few	CASSRDSYTDTQYF	TGTGCCAGCTCGCGGGACTCTTACACAGATACGCAGTATTTT
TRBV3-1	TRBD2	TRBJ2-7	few	CASSQEAGVFEQYF	TGTGCCAGCAGCCAAGAAGCGGGAGTGTTCGAGCAGTACTTC
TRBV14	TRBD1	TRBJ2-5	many	CASSQRDRVWETQYF	TGTGCCAGCAGCCAACGGGACAGGGTTTGGGAGACCCAGTACTTC
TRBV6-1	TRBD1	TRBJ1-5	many	CASSEAVDRGWVQPQHF	TGTGCCAGCAGTGAAGCGGTGGACAGGGGGTGGGTTCAGCCCCAGCATTTT
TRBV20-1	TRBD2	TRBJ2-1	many	CSAYRLNSGYNEQFF	TGCAGTGCCTATCGGTTGAATAGCGGGTACAATGAGCAGTTCTTC
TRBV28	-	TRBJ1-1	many	CASRGAGAHAFF	TGTGCCAGCAGGGGGGCGGGGGCGCATGCTTTCTTT
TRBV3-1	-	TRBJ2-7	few	CASSREVSSYEQYF	TGTGCCAGCAGCCGGGAGGTGAGCTCCTACGAGCAGTACTTC
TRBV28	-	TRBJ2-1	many	CASSLHPRGNEQFF	TGTGCCAGCAGTTTACACCCTCGGGGCAATGAGCAGTTCTTC
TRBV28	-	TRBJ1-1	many	CATLGIGGFQTEAFF	TGTGCCACCCTGGGAATAGGGGGTTTTCAGACTGAAGCTTTCTTT
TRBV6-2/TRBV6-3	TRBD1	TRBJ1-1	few	CASSIDRGEAFF	TGTGCCAGCAGTATCGACAGGGGTGAAGCTTTCTTT
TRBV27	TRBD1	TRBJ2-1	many	CASSPPTGNNEQFF	TGTGCCAGCAGTCCGCCGACAGGGAACAATGAGCAGTTCTTC
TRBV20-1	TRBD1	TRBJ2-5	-	CSARSGQGGETQYF	TGCAGTGCTAGAAGCGGACAGGGGGGAGAGACCCAGTACTTC
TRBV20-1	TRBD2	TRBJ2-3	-	CSARQGLAGADTQYF	TGCAGTGCTAGGCAGGGACTAGCGGGAGCAGATACGCAGTATTTT
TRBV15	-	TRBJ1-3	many	CATSPGEEGNTIYF	TGTGCCACCAGTCCGGGTGAAGAGGGGAACACCATATATTTT
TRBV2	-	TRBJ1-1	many	CASSEDGNTEAFF	TGTGCCAGCAGTGAAGACGGGAACACTGAAGCTTTCTTT
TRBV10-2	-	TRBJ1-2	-	CASSEAAGGNYGYTF	TGCGCCAGCAGTGAGGCGGCTGGGGGGAACTATGGCTACACCTTC
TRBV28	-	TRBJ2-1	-	CASGGSYNEQFF	TGTGCCAGCGGTGGATCCTACAATGAGCAGTTCTTC
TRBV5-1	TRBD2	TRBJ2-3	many	CASSPEFSGLSTDTQYF	TGCGCCAGCAGCCCCGAATTTAGCGGGCTTAGCACAGATACGCAGTATTTT
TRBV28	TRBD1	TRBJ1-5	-	CASSLLMDRVSNQPQHF	TGTGCCAGCAGTTTATTGATGGACAGGGTCAGCAATCAGCCCCAGCATTTT
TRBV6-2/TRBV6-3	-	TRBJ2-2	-	CASSPGLSGELFF	TGTGCCAGCAGCCCGGGACTTTCCGGGGAGCTGTTTTTT
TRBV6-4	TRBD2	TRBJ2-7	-	CASKTSGRYGWEQYF	TGTGCCAGCAAAACTAGCGGGAGGTACGGGTGGGAGCAGTACTTC
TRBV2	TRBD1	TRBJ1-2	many	CASRAQGAGGYTF	TGTGCCAGCAGGGCCCAGGGGGCAGGTGGCTACACCTTC
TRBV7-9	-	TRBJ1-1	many	CASSRTRQGGDTEAFF	TGTGCCAGCAGCCGAACCCGACAAGGGGGGGACACTGAAGCTTTCTTT
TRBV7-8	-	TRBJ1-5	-	CASSWGGDSNQPQHF	TGTGCCAGCAGCTGGGGTGGGGATAGCAATCAGCCCCAGCATTTT
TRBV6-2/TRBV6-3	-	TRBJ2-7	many	CASSEKWGYEQYF	TGTGCCAGCAGTGAAAAGTGGGGTTACGAGCAGTACTTC
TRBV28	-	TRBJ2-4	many	CASSFRGGPNIQYF	TGTGCCAGCAGTTTCAGAGGGGGTCCAAACATTCAGTACTTC
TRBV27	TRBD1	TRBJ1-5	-	CASSQGDLYSNQPQHF	TGTGCCAGCAGTCAGGGGGACCTTTATAGCAATCAGCCCCAGCATTTT
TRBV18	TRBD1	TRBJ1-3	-	CASSRIPGQGSSGNTIYF	TGTGCCAGCTCACGAATCCCGGGACAGGGGAGCTCTGGAAACACCATATATTTT
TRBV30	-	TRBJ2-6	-	CAWTPGANVLTF	TGTGCCTGGACACCTGGGGCCAACGTCCTGACTTTC
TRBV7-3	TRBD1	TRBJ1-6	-	CASSWGQLNSPLHF	TGTGCCAGCAGCTGGGGACAGCTGAATTCACCCCTCCACTTT
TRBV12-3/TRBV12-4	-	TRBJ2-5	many	CASSFSGTGSETQYF	TGTGCCAGCAGTTTCTCCGGGACGGGCTCAGAGACCCAGTACTTC
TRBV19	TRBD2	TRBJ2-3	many	CASSIAGGPPDTQYF	TGTGCCAGTAGTATAGCGGGAGGGCCTCCAGATACGCAGTATTTT
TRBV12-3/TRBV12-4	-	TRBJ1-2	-	CASSPGGTGYYGYTF	TGTGCCAGCAGTCCTGGTGGAACGGGATACTATGGCTACACCTTC
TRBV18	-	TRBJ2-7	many	CASSKFSGLKDEQYF	TGTGCCAGCTCCAAATTTTCAGGGTTAAAGGACGAGCAGTACTTC
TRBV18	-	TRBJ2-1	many	CASSPSTPYNEQFF	TGTGCCAGCTCACCAAGTACCCCGTACAATGAGCAGTTCTTC
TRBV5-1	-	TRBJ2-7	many	CASSLDSFSYEQYF	TGCGCCAGCAGCTTGGACAGCTTTTCCTACGAGCAGTACTTC
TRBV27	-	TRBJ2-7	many	CASSLYLGAYEQYF	TGTGCCAGCAGTTTATATCTGGGGGCCTACGAGCAGTACTTC